This T cell receptor beta chain was sequenced for a study of control samples from healthy donors and cancer patients. Assay: immunoSEQ multiplex PCR; the TCRdb copy retains only in-frame clones and omits some. The sample shows some 76,000 clones, around 90% of them seen only once. The CDR3 contains 16 residues. CDR1 and CDR2 from the germline V gene are LGHDT and YNNKEL (reference sequence). Trimming removed 1 base at V and 5 bases at J, with 14 bases between. This clonotype was obtained from a woman aged 50 to 65 with colorectal cancer. V gene TRBV3-1 (or the pseudogene TRBV3-2) combines with J gene TRBJ2-2; possible D gene TRBD2, 5 bases. Sequencing was carried out using PBMCs. The CDR3 protein is CASSQVEGRGTGELFF. CDR3 DNA: TGTGCCAGCAGCCAAGTTGAGGGCCGGGGAACCGGGGAGCTGTTTTTT.